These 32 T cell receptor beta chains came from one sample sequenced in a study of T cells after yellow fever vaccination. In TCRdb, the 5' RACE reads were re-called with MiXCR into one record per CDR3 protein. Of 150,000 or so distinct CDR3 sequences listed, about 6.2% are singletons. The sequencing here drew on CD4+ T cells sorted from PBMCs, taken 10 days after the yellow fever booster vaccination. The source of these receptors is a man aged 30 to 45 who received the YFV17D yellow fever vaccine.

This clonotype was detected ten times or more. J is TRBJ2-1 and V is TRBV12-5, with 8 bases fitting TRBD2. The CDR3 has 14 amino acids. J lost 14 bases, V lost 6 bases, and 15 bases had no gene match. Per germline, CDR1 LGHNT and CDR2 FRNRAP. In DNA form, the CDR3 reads TGTGCTAGTGGAATCTCGGGAGGGGCCCTTCCGAAGTTCTTC. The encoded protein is CASGISGGALPKFF.

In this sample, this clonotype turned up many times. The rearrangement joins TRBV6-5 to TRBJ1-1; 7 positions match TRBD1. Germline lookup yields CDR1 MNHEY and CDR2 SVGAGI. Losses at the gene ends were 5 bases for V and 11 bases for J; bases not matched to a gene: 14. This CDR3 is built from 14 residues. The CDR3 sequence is CASSTTRQGSFAFF. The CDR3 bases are TGTGCCAGCAGTACCACGAGACAGGGTAGTTTTGCTTTCTTT.

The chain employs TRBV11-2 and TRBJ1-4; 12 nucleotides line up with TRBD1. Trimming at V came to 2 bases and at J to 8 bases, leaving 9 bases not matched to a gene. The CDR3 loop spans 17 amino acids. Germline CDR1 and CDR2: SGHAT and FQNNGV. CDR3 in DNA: TGTGCCAGCAGCTTAAGTGGGCCCGGGACAGGGGGCGAAAAACTGTTTTTT. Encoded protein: CASSLSGPGTGGEKLFF.

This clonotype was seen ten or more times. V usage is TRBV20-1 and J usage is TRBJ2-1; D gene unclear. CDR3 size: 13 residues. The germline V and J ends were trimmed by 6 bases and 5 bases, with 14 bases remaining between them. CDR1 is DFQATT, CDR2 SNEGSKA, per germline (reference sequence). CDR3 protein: CSAQIGMNNEQFF. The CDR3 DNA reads TGCAGTGCGCAAATAGGGATGAACAATGAGCAGTTCTTC.

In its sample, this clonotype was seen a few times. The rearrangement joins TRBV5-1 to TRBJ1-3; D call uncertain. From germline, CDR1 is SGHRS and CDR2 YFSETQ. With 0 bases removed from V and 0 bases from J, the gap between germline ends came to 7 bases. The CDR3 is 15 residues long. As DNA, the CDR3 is TGCGCCAGCAGCTTGGAATTCCTCTCTGGAAACACCATATATTTT. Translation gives CASSLEFLSGNTIYF.

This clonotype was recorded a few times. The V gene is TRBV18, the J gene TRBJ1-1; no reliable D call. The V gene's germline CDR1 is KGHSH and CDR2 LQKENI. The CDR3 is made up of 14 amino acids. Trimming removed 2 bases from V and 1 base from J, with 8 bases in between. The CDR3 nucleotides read TGTGCCAGCTCACCATTGTCTGGGAACACTGAAGCTTTCTTT. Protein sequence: CASSPLSGNTEAFF. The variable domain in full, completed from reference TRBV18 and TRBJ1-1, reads NAGVMQNPRHLVRRRGQEARLRCSPMKGHSHVYWYRQLPEEGLKFMVYLQKENIIDESGMPKERFSAEFPKEGPSILRIQQVVRGDSAAYFCASSPLSGNTEAFFGQGTRLTVV.

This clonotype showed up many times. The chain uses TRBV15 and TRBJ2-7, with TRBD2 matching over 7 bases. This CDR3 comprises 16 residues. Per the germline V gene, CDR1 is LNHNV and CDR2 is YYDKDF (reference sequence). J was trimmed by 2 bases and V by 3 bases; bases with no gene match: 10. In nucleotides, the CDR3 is TGTGCCACCAGCAGTCTCAGCGGGACCCCCCCCTACGAGCAGTACTTC. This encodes CATSSLSGTPPYEQYF.

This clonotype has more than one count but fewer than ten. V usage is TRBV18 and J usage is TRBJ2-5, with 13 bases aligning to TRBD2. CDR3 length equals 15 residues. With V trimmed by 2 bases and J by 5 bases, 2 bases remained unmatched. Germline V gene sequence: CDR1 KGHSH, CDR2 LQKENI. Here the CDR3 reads CASSPSLAGGETQYF. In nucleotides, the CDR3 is TGTGCCAGCTCACCATCACTAGCGGGAGGGGAGACCCAGTACTTC.

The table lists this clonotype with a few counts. CDR3: CASSRLGTTTWGYEQYF. CDR3 in DNA: TGTGCCAGCAGCCGCCTCGGGACAACCACCTGGGGCTACGAGCAGTACTTC. This rearrangement joins TRBV11-1 to TRBJ2-7; TRBD1 is a possible D gene (6 bases). CDR3 size: 17 residues. Germline assignment: CDR1 SGHAT and CDR2 FQDESV (reference sequence). Trimming pared 5 bases from V and 3 bases from J, leaving 23 bases between.

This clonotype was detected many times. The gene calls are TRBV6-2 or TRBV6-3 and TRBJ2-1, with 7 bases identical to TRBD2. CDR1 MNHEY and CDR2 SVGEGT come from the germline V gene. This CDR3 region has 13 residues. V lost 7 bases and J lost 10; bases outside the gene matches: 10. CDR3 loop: CASTDRLAREQFF. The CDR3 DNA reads TGTGCCAGCACCGACAGACTAGCAAGGGAGCAGTTCTTC.

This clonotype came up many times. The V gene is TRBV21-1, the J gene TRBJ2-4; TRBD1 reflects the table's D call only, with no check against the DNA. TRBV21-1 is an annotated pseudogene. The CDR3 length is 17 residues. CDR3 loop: CASSKSGVQGAKNIQYF. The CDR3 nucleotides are TGTGCCAGCAGCAAATCCGGGGTTCAGGGGGCCAAAAACATTCAGTACTTC.

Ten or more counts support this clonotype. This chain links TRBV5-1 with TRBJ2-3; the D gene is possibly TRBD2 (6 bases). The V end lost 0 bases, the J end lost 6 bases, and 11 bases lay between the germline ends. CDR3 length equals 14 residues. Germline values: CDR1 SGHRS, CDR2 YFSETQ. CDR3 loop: CASSLGTEGDTQYF. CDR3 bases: TGCGCCAGCAGCTTGGGAACGGAGGGGGATACGCAGTATTTT.

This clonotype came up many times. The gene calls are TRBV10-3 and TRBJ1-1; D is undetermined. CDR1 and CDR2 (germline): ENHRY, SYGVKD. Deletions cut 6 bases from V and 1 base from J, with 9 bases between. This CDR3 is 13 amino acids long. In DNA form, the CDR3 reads TGTGCCATCAGGCCCGGGGAGAACACTGAAGCTTTCTTT. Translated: CAIRPGENTEAFF.

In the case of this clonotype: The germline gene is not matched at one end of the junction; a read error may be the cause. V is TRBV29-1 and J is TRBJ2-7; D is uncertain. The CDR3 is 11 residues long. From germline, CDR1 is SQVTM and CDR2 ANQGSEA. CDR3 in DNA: TGCGGCGTCGTTGACCCTGACGAGCAGTACTTC. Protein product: CGVVDPDEQYF.

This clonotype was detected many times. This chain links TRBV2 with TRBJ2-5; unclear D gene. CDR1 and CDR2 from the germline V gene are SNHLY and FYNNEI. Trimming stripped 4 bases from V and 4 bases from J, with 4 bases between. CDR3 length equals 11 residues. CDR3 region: CASSARETQYF. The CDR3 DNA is TGTGCCAGCAGTGCGCGAGAGACCCAGTACTTC.

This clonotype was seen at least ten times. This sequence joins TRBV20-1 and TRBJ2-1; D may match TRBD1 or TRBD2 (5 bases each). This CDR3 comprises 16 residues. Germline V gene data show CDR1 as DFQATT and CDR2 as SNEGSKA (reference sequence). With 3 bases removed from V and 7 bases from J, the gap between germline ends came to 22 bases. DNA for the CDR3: TGCAGTGCTAGTCGACAGCCCCTAATCTCGGGAAATGAGCAGTTCTTC. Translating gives CSASRQPLISGNEQFF.

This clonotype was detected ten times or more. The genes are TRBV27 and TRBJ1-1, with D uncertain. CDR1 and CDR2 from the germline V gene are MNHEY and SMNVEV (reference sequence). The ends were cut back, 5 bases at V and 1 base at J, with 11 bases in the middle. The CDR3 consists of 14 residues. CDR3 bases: TGTGCCAGCAGTACGACACTACGGAACACTGAAGCTTTCTTT. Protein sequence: CASSTTLRNTEAFF.

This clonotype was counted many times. The CDR3 reads CSAGQLNYGYTF. The CDR3 bases are TGCAGTGCGGGACAGCTTAACTATGGCTACACCTTC. The chain links TRBV20-1 to TRBJ1-2; 7 bases are shared with TRBD1. The CDR3 is 12 amino acids. The V gene end was trimmed by 6 bases and the J gene end by 1 base; junction bases not matched to a gene: 2. Germline V gene lookup returns CDR1 DFQATT and CDR2 SNEGSKA (reference sequence).

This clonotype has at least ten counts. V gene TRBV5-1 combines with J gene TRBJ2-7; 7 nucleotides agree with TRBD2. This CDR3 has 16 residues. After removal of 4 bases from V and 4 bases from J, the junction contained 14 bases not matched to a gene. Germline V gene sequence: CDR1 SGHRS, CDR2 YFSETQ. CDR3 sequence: CASSAPGTSARYEQYF. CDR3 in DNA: TGCGCCAGCAGCGCGCCCGGCACTAGCGCGCGTTACGAGCAGTACTTC. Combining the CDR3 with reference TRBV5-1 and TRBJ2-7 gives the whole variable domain KAGVTQTPRYLIKTRGQQVTLSCSPISGHRSVSWYQQTPGQGLQFLFEYFSETQRNKGNFPGRFSGRQFSNSRSEMNVSTLELGDSALYLCASSAPGTSARYEQYFGPGTRLTVT.

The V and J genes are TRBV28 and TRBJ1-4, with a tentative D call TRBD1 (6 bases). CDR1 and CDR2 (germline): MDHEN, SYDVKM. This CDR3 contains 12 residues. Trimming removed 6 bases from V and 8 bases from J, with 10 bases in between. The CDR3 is CASRRQGEKLFF. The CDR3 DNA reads TGTGCCAGCAGACGCCAGGGGGAAAAACTGTTTTTT.

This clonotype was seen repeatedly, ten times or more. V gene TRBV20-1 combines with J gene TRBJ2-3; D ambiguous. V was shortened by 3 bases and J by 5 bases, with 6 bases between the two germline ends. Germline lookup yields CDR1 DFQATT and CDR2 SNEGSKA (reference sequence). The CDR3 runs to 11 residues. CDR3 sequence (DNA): TGCAGTGCTAGGTTAGGAGATACGCAGTATTTT. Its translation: CSARLGDTQYF.

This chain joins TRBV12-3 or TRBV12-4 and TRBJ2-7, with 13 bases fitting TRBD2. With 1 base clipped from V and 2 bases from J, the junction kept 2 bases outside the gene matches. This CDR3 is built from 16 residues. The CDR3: CASSLGLAGGAYEQYF. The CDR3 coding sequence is TGTGCCAGCAGTTTAGGACTAGCGGGAGGCGCCTACGAGCAGTACTTC.

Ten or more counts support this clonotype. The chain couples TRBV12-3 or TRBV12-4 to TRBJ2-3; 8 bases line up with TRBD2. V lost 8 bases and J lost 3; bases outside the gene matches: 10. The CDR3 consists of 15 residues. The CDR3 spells CASYATSGVTDTQYF. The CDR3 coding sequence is TGTGCCAGCTACGCTACTAGCGGCGTAACAGATACGCAGTATTTT.

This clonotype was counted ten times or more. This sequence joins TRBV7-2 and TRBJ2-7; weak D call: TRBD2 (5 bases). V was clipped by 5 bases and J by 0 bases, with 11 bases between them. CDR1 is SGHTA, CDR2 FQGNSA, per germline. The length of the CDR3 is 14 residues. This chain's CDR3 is CASSPRADSYEQYF. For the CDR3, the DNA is TGTGCCAGCAGCCCGAGGGCAGACTCCTACGAGCAGTACTTC. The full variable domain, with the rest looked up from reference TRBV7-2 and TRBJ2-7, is GAGVSQSPSNKVTEKGKDVELRCDPISGHTALYWYRQSLGQGLEFLIYFQGNSAPDKSGLPSDRFSAERTGGSVSTLTIQRTQQEDSAVYLCASSPRADSYEQYFGPGTRLTVT.

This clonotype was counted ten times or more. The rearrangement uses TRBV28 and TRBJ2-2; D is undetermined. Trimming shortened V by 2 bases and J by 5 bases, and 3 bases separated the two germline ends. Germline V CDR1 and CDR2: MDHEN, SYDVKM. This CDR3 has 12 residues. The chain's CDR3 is CASSLMTGELFF. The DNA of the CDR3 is TGTGCCAGCAGTTTAATGACCGGGGAGCTGTTTTTT.

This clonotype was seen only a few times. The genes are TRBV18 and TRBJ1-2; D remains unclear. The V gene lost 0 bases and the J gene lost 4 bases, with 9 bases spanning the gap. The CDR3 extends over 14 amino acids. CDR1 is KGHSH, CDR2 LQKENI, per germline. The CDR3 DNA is TGTGCCAGCTCACCACCAGGCCCGCCCTATGGCTACACCTTC. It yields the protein CASSPPGPPYGYTF.

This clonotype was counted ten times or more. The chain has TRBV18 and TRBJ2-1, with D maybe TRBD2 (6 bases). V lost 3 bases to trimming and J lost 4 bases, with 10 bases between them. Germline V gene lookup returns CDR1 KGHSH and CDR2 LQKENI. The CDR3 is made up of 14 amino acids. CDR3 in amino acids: CASSPSAGYNEQFF. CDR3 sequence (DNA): TGTGCCAGCTCACCCTCAGCGGGTTACAATGAGCAGTTCTTC.

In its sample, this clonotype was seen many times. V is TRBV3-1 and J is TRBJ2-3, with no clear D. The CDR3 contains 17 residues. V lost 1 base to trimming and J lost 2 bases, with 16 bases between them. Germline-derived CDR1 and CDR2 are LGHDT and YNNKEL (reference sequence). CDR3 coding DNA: TGTGCCAGCAGCCAAGCCCTCCGGCGGACCTTCACAGATACGCAGTATTTT. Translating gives CASSQALRRTFTDTQYF.

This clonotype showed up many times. DNA of the CDR3: TGCAGCGTTGAAGAGAACAGGAATCAGCCCCAGCATTTT. This sequence encodes CSVEENRNQPQHF. The rearrangement links TRBV29-1 to TRBJ1-5; D possibly corresponds to TRBD1 (5 bases). The CDR3 runs to 13 residues. Deletions cut 0 bases from V and 4 bases from J, with 7 bases between. Germline CDR1 and CDR2: SQVTM and ANQGSEA.

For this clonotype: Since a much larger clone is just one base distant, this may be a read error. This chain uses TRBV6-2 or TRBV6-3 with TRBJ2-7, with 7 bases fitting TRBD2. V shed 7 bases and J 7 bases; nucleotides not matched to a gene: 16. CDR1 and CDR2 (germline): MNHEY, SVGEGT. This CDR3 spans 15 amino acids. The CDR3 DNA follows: TGTGCCAGCAATTCTCCCGGACTAGTGAAAGGGGAGCAGTACTTC. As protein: CASNSPGLVKGEQYF.

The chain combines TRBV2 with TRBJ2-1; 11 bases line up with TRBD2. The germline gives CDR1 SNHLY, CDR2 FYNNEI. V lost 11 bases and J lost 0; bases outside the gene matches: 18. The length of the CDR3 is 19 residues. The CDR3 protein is CACCLGGTSGASSYNEQFF. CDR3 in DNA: TGTGCCTGCTGTTTAGGGGGGACTAGCGGTGCTTCCTCCTACAATGAGCAGTTCTTC.

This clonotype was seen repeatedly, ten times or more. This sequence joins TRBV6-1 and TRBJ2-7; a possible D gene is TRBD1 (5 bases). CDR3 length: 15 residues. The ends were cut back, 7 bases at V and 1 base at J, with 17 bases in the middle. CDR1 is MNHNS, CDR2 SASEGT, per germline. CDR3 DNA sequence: TGTGCCAGCACCCATCAGGGTCGGTGGTCCTACGAGCAGTACTTC. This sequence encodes CASTHQGRWSYEQYF.